This T cell receptor (beta chain) was obtained from a study of beta chain features in type 1 diabetes. Worth noting for this clone: Its antigen is still unknown.

The isolated RNA, all of it, was reverse transcribed, so expressed TCRB transcripts were what got sequenced. Generated by immunoSEQ multiplex PCR, the TCRdb table keeps only in-frame clones and is missing some. The repertoire holds around 100,000 clones, with roughly 28% as singletons. Each of the CD4+ naive, central memory, regulatory and stem cell-like memory populations was sorted via CD45RO/CCR7/CD25/CD127/CD95/CD27. Study observations and caveats: The question left open here concerned HLA type influencing TCRB rearrangement. VDJ junctions in type 1 diabetes patients carried more deletions and fewer insertions. Within each of all four CD4+ subsets, Type 1 diabetes patients had TCRB CDR3s that were moderately but significantly shorter.

Per the germline V gene, CDR1 is SGHAT and CDR2 is FQNNGV. The CDR3 length is 16 residues. J gave up 1 base and V 4 bases, and 5 bases lay outside the gene matches. Source material: central memory CD4+ T cells from blood. The V gene is TRBV11-2, the J gene TRBJ2-1; 9 bases agree with TRBD2. This TCR came from a woman aged 18-29 years with type 1 diabetes. The CDR3 DNA follows: TGTGCCAGCAGCTCCCGTAGCGGGAGATCCTACAATGAGCAGTTCTTC. This gives the protein CASSSRSGRSYNEQFF.